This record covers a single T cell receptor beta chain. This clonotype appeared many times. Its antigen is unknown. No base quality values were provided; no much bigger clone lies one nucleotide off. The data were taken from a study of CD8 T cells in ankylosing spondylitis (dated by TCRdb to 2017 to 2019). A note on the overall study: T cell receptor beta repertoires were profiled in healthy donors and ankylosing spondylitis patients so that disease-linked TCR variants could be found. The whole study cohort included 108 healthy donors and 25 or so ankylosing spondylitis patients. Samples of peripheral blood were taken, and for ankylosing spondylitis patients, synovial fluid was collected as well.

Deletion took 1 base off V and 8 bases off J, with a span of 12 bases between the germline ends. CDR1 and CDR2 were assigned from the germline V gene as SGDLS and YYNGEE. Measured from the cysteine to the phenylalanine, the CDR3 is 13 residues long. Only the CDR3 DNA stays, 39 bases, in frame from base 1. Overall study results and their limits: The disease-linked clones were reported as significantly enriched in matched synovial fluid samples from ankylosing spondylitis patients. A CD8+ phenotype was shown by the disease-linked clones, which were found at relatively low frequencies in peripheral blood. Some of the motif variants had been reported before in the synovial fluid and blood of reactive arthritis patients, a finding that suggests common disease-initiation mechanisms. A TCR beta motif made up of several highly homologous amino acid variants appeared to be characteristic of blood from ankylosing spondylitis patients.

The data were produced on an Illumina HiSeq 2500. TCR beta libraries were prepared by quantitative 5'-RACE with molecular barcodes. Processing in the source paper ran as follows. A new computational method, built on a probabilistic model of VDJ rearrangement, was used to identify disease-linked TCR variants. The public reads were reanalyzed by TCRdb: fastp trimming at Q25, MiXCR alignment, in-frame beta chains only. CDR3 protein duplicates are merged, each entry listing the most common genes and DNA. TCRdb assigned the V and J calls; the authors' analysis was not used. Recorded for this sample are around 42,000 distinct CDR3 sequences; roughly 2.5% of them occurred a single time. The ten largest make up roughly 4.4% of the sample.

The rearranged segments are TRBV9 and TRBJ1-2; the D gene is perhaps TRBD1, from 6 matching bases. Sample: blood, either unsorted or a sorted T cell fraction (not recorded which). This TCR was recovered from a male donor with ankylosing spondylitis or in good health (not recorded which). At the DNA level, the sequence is TGTGCCAGCAGCGTACTACCACAGGGAGGCTACACCTTC. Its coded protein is CASSVLPQGGYTF.